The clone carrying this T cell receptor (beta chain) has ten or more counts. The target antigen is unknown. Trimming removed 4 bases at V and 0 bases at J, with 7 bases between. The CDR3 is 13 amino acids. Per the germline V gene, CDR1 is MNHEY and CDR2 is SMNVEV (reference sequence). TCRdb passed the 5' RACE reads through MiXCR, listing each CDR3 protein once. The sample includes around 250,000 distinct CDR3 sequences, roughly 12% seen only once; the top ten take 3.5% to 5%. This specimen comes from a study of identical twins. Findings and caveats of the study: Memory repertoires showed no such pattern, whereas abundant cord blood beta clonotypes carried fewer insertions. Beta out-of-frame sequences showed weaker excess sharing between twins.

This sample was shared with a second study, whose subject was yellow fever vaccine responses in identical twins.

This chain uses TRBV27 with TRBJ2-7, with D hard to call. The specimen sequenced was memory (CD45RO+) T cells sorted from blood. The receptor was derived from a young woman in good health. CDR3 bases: TGTGCCAGCAGTTATGGCATCTCCTACGAGCAGTACTTC. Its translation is CASSYGISYEQYF.